These 22 T cell receptor beta chains came from one sample sequenced in a study of post-analysis software for immune sequencing data. Unique molecular identifiers were carried by the TCR beta cDNA libraries. TCRdb re-called the PCR reads with MiXCR, one entry per CDR3 protein. The data contain hundreds of thousands of distinct CDR3 sequences, around 27% of them seen just once; the ten biggest clones take up roughly 0.53%. Points from the study as a whole: Patients carried four or five TRBV segments more frequently than controls did, and TRBV5-6, TRBV5-1 and TRBV20-1 were among them.

The antigens of these receptors remain unknown. The source material was blood. The receptors were gathered from a girl aged 5 to 17 with multiple sclerosis.

In its sample, this clonotype was seen once. V is TRBV20-1 and J is TRBJ1-6; maybe TRBD1 (5 bases). Deletions cut 5 bases from V and 12 bases from J, with 20 bases between. CDR3 size: 14 residues. The germline V gene encodes CDR1 DFQATT and CDR2 SNEGSKA (reference sequence). CDR3: CSAGVGLRTEPLHF. CDR3 bases: TGCAGTGCTGGCGTGGGACTGAGAACGGAACCCCTCCACTTT.

In its sample, this clonotype was seen a few times. V usage is TRBV20-1 and J usage is TRBJ1-2; D uncertain. Deletions cut 3 bases from V and 4 bases from J, with 9 bases between. Germline-derived CDR1 and CDR2 are DFQATT and SNEGSKA (reference sequence). CDR3 length equals 12 residues. CDR3 sequence reads: CSASLYGYGYTF. The CDR3 DNA sequence: TGCAGTGCTAGTCTGTACGGCTATGGCTACACCTTC.

The chain is built from TRBV6-5 and TRBJ1-1; 8 bases match TRBD1. Unmatched junction bases numbered 12, after V lost 5 bases and J lost 10 bases. The CDR3 consists of 14 residues. Looked up from germline, CDR1 is MNHEY and CDR2 is SVGAGI. The chain's CDR3 is CASSVDREVAGAFF. The CDR3 coding sequence is TGTGCCAGCAGTGTGGACAGGGAAGTAGCCGGAGCTTTCTTT.

About this clonotype itself: This sequence may be a read error, since a much larger clone differs from it by one base. The chain carries TRBV3-1 and TRBJ2-5; D not resolved. Germline CDR1 reads LGHDT; CDR2 reads YNNKEL (reference sequence). Trimming took 8 bases from V and 5 from J, leaving 18 bases between them. The CDR3 spans 14 residues. The CDR3 spells CASRSSGVWETQYF. The DNA for the CDR3 is TGTGCCAGCCGCTCGAGTGGGGTCTGGGAGACCCAGTACTTC.

The chain uses TRBV7-2 and TRBJ2-3; D perhaps matches TRBD2 (5 bases). Trimming removed 3 bases at V and 4 bases at J, with 11 bases between. The CDR3 covers 14 residues. In germline, CDR1 is SGHTA, CDR2 FQGNSA. The CDR3 sequence is CASSLTFGADTQYF. CDR3 nucleotide sequence: TGTGCCAGCAGCTTGACGTTCGGGGCAGATACGCAGTATTTT.

The chain is built from TRBV20-1 and TRBJ2-5; 9 positions match TRBD2. Germline assignment: CDR1 DFQATT and CDR2 SNEGSKA (reference sequence). With V trimmed by 5 bases and J by 1 base, 5 bases remained unmatched. The length of the CDR3 is 14 residues. DNA of the CDR3: TGCAGTGCTCAGCGGGGGGACCTCCAAGAGACCCAGTACTTC. It is translated as CSAQRGDLQETQYF.

The rearrangement links TRBV27 to TRBJ2-5; D is unresolved. The DNA end favors TRBJ2-7, so the J call may be wrong. This CDR3 is built from 15 residues. Germline V gives CDR1 MNHEY, CDR2 SMNVEV (reference sequence). In DNA form, the CDR3 reads TGTGCCAGCAGTTTAGGGCTGACATTAGGCGACGAGCAGTACTTC. Its translation is CASSLGLTLGDEQYF.

This sequence joins TRBV3-1 and TRBJ1-2; 10 bases are shared with TRBD1. This CDR3 is 15 amino acids long. The junction had 8 bases not matched to a gene; V was cut back by 2 bases and J by 8 bases. Per the germline V gene, CDR1 is LGHDT and CDR2 is YNNKEL (reference sequence). For the CDR3, the DNA is TGTGCCAGCAGCCAATCGGGACAGGGGAAGCACGGCTACACCTTC. Translated, it gives CASSQSGQGKHGYTF.

This clonotype was counted between two and nine times. The gene calls are TRBV3-1 and TRBJ2-1, with TRBD2 matching over 8 bases. Germline V gene lookup returns CDR1 LGHDT and CDR2 YNNKEL (reference sequence). CDR3 length: 22 residues. V shed 1 base and J 0 bases; nucleotides not matched to a gene: 20. Written as DNA, the CDR3 is TGTGCCAGCAGCCAAGCCCCCGGGGGCCGTAGGACTAGCCCTCGCTCCTACAATGAGCAGTTCTTC. Protein: CASSQAPGGRRTSPRSYNEQFF.

The chain links TRBV7-2 to TRBJ2-1; D is possibly TRBD2 (6 bases). V dropped 3 bases and J dropped 0 bases, with 15 bases sitting between them. The CDR3 sequence is 17 residues long. CDR1 SGHTA and CDR2 FQGNSA come from the germline V gene. Written as DNA, the CDR3 is TGTGCCAGCAGCTTGAACGGAGGGCGGAGCTCCTACAATGAGCAGTTCTTC. Protein: CASSLNGGRSSYNEQFF.

The chain combines TRBV9 with TRBJ2-3; TRBD1 matches at 7 bases. The CDR3 is made up of 15 amino acids. J was trimmed by 4 bases and V by 2 bases; bases with no gene match: 7. CDR1 is SGDLS and CDR2 is YYNGEE in the germline V gene. The CDR3 is CASSVRQGYADTQYF. The CDR3 nucleotides read TGTGCCAGCAGCGTGAGACAGGGTTATGCAGATACGCAGTATTTT.

The chain combines TRBV5-1 with TRBJ1-2, with TRBD1 matching over 7 bases. The germline V gene encodes CDR1 SGHRS and CDR2 YFSETQ. J lost 4 bases, V lost 4 bases, and 10 bases had no gene match. This CDR3 spans 15 amino acids. Here the CDR3 DNA reads TGCGCCAGCAGCGTTACGACAGGGAGTAGCTATGGCTACACCTTC. Residues: CASSVTTGSSYGYTF.

In its sample, this clonotype was seen once. The chain links TRBV7-2 to TRBJ2-1; TRBD2 matches 8 bases. The CDR3 has 16 residues. The germline V gene encodes CDR1 SGHTA and CDR2 FQGNSA. Trimming cost V 2 bases and J 3 bases; bases outside gene matches: 6. Written as DNA, the CDR3 is TGTGCCAGCAGCTTACTAGCGGGTAGGGACTACAATGAGCAGTTCTTC. It specifies CASSLLAGRDYNEQFF.

The genes are TRBV10-3 and TRBJ1-5, with TRBD1 as a possible D gene (5 bases). There are 14 residues in the CDR3. The germline V gene encodes CDR1 ENHRY and CDR2 SYGVKD. V was cut by 0 bases and J by 7 bases, with 10 bases left in between. CDR3 amino acids: CAISESQGRQPQHF. The CDR3 DNA sequence: TGTGCCATCAGTGAGTCCCAGGGTCGGCAGCCCCAGCATTTT.

This clonotype showed up many times. This rearrangement joins TRBV10-3 to TRBJ2-7, with 12 bases aligning to TRBD2. The germline gives CDR1 ENHRY, CDR2 SYGVKD. Trimming at V came to 6 bases and at J to 1 base, leaving 4 bases not matched to a gene. The length of the CDR3 is 15 residues. The CDR3 DNA sequence: TGTGCCATCAGCGGGCTAGCGGGAGGGTCCTACGAGCAGTACTTC. Encoded protein: CAISGLAGGSYEQYF.

The chain joins TRBV2 to TRBJ2-5, with 7 bases aligning to TRBD1. The CDR3 runs 14 residues. Trimming took 7 bases from V and 5 from J; bases not matched to a gene: 10. The germline V gene encodes CDR1 SNHLY and CDR2 FYNNEI. CDR3 in DNA: TGTGCCAGCACCGCCGACAGGGATTATGAGACCCAGTACTTC. It translates to CASTADRDYETQYF.

This clonotype was seen many times. The genes are TRBV29-1 and TRBJ2-7; TRBD1 or TRBD2 may be the D gene (5 bases each). The V and J ends lost 0 bases and 2 bases respectively, with 8 bases between them. Per the germline V gene, CDR1 is SQVTM and CDR2 is ANQGSEA. This CDR3 is 13 amino acids long. The CDR3 coding sequence is TGCAGCGTTGAAGATCAGGGACCCTACGAGCAGTACTTC. Its protein product is CSVEDQGPYEQYF.

The rearrangement links TRBV20-1 to TRBJ2-1; 9 nucleotides line up with TRBD2. The CDR3 runs 12 residues. The V and J ends lost 6 bases and 8 bases, in that order; junction bases with no gene match: 5. Germline V gene sequence: CDR1 DFQATT, CDR2 SNEGSKA (reference sequence). CDR3 DNA: TGCAGTGCCGCGGGAGGGCCCCATGAGCAGTTCTTC. Residues: CSAAGGPHEQFF.

The gene calls are TRBV20-1 and TRBJ1-4, with D possibly being TRBD1 (5 bases). The V end was cut by 0 bases, the J end by 11 bases, with 7 bases between. This CDR3 spans 11 amino acids. Germline-derived CDR1 and CDR2 are DFQATT and SNEGSKA (reference sequence). CDR3 sequence: CSARDRQKLFF. Written as DNA, the CDR3 is TGCAGTGCTAGAGATCGACAGAAACTGTTTTTT.

This chain links TRBV5-1 with TRBJ2-1; TRBD1 matches at 9 bases. V lost 0 bases, J lost 3 bases, and 4 bases stayed unmatched. In germline, CDR1 is SGHRS, CDR2 YFSETQ. The CDR3 sequence is 16 residues long. CDR3 coding DNA: TGCGCCAGCAGCTTGGAACCGGGACAGGGCTACAATGAGCAGTTCTTC. This codes for CASSLEPGQGYNEQFF.

This clonotype was seen many times. The genes are TRBV3-1 and TRBJ2-1; 10 nucleotides agree with TRBD2. V shed 8 bases and J 6 bases; nucleotides not matched to a gene: 4. This CDR3 region has 13 residues. From germline, CDR1 is LGHDT and CDR2 YNNKEL (reference sequence). The CDR3 loop reads CASGLAGVNEQFF. CDR3 coding DNA: TGTGCCAGCGGCCTAGCGGGAGTCAATGAGCAGTTCTTC.

This clonotype occurred a few times. The J gene is TRBJ1-1, the V gene TRBV7-2; TRBD1 aligns across 7 bases. Per the germline V gene, CDR1 is SGHTA and CDR2 is FQGNSA. There are 15 residues in the CDR3. V shed 7 bases, J shed 1 base, and the junction held 9 bases outside the gene matches. The CDR3 nucleotides read TGTGCCAGCACGCAGGGGGGCCTCCAGAACACTGAAGCTTTCTTT. Translated, it gives CASTQGGLQNTEAFF.